The 14 T cell receptor beta chains below were found in one sample sequenced in a study of blood T cell repertoires in COVID-19. Measured with immunoSEQ multiplex PCR; TCRdb has only the in-frame clones, and not every one. The sample consists of 250,000 or so clones, 88% of them appearing once. The sequenced material came from peripheral blood. The receptor set was obtained from a woman aged 40 to 50 who had recovered from COVID-19.

The CDR3 protein is CASSQRYNQPQHF. In DNA, the CDR3 is TGCGCCAGCAGCCAACGGTACAATCAGCCCCAGCATTTT. The chain carries TRBV4-1 and TRBJ1-5; no reliable D call. Germline assignment: CDR1 MGHRA and CDR2 YSYEKL. The V gene lost 2 bases and the J gene lost 3 bases, with 5 bases spanning the gap. The CDR3 is 13 amino acids.

The CDR3 nucleotides are TGTGCCAGCAGTTACTCGGGCCAGGTCGGAAACACCATATATTTT. Translating gives CASSYSGQVGNTIYF. This chain links TRBV6-2 or TRBV6-3 with TRBJ1-3; no clear D gene. V dropped 0 bases and J dropped 4 bases, with 10 bases sitting between them. In germline, CDR1 is MNHEY, CDR2 SVGEGT. The CDR3 has 15 amino acids.

The genes are TRBV3-1 (or the pseudogene TRBV3-2) and TRBJ2-1, with D possibly matching TRBD2 (6 bases). The CDR3 is 15 amino acids. V shed 1 base and J shed 6 bases, with 13 bases lying between them. Looked up from germline, CDR1 is LGHDT and CDR2 is YNNKEL (reference sequence). The CDR3 coding sequence is TGTGCCAGCAGCCAAGTGGGGACTCGCCTCAATGAGCAGTTCTTC. Residues: CASSQVGTRLNEQFF.

J is TRBJ1-2 and V is TRBV3-1 (or the pseudogene TRBV3-2); TRBD1 is a possible D gene (6 bases). The V end was cut by 5 bases, the J end by 8 bases, with 9 bases between. The CDR3 length is 11 residues. Germline CDR1 reads LGHDT; CDR2 reads YNNKEL (reference sequence). The CDR3 DNA follows: TGTGCCAGCAGCACAGGGTTCGGCTACACCTTC. Translating gives CASSTGFGYTF.

This clone was picked up many times. Other DNA sequences in this specimen translate into the identical CDR3. The CDR3, as DNA: TGCGCCAGCAGCTTGGAATCCGGGGTGAACACCGGGGAGCTGTTTTTT. It is translated as CASSLESGVNTGELFF. J is TRBJ2-2 and V is TRBV5-1; D perhaps matches TRBD2 (5 bases). The CDR3 consists of 16 residues. V was shortened by 0 bases and J by 1 base, with 10 bases between the two germline ends. Germline CDR1 is SGHRS and CDR2 is YFSETQ.

This clone was seen only once. This chain joins TRBV5-6 and TRBJ2-7; 15 positions match TRBD2. The CDR3 sequence is 17 residues long. With 0 bases clipped from V and 7 bases from J, the junction kept 8 bases outside the gene matches. Germline CDR1 and CDR2: SGHDT and YYEEEE. CDR3 loop: CASSLAGLAGGSREQYV. CDR3 bases: TGTGCCAGCAGCTTGGCCGGACTAGCGGGAGGGTCGAGGGAGCAGTACGTC.

This chain connects TRBV18 to TRBJ1-4; 9 bases are shared with TRBD1. From germline, CDR1 is KGHSH and CDR2 LQKENI. The CDR3 extends over 14 amino acids. Losses at the gene ends were 3 bases for V and 5 bases for J; bases not matched to a gene: 1. This CDR3 is CASSPTGGNEKLFF. Written as DNA, the CDR3 is TGTGCCAGCTCACCGACAGGGGGGAATGAAAAACTGTTTTTT.

This chain connects TRBV3-1 (or the pseudogene TRBV3-2) to TRBJ2-5; D may be TRBD2 (6 bases). The CDR3 consists of 16 residues. V shed 1 base and J shed 0 bases, with 12 bases lying between them. The V gene's germline CDR1 is LGHDT and CDR2 YNNKEL (reference sequence). CDR3 bases: TGTGCCAGCAGCCAAGTGTGGAGGGGCTACCAAGAGACCCAGTACTTC. Translated, it gives CASSQVWRGYQETQYF.

The chain combines TRBV7-9 with TRBJ2-1; weak D call: TRBD2 (6 bases). The V end was cut by 1 base, the J end by 6 bases, with 13 bases between. This CDR3 is built from 15 residues. CDR1 and CDR2 from the germline V gene are SEHNR and FQNEAQ (reference sequence). The CDR3 bases are TGTGCCAGCAGCTTAGGGGTACTAGCAGGCAATGAGCAGTTCTTC. Residues: CASSLGVLAGNEQFF.

The gene calls are TRBV2 and TRBJ1-3; D may be TRBD1 (5 bases). CDR1 SNHLY and CDR2 FYNNEI come from the germline V gene. Trimming stripped 6 bases from V and 2 bases from J, with 11 bases between. The CDR3 length is 14 residues. The DNA for the CDR3 is TGTGCCAGCAGCAACCCGACAGCTGGAAACACCATATATTTT. Translating it yields CASSNPTAGNTIYF.

This clone was recorded once. The V call is TRBV10-3, the J call TRBJ1-5; tentative D call: TRBD1 (5 bases). CDR3 length: 12 amino acids. V dropped 6 bases and J dropped 4 bases, with 7 bases sitting between them. Germline CDR1 reads ENHRY; CDR2 reads SYGVKD. CDR3 in amino acids: CAIRQDNQPQHF. The CDR3 bases are TGTGCCATCAGACAGGATAATCAGCCCCAGCATTTT.

The gene calls are TRBV5-1 and TRBJ1-4, with 9 nucleotides matching TRBD1. The CDR3 is made up of 15 amino acids. Germline assignment: CDR1 SGHRS and CDR2 YFSETQ. The ends lost 4 bases at V and 3 bases at J; junction bases unmatched: 4. The CDR3 loop is CASSTGGSANEKLFF. For the CDR3, the DNA is TGCGCCAGCAGCACAGGGGGCTCGGCTAATGAAAAACTGTTTTTT.

The chain employs TRBV4-3 and TRBJ2-7, with 9 bases fitting TRBD2. This CDR3 has 15 amino acids. V shed 3 bases, J shed 4 bases, and the junction held 7 bases outside the gene matches. Germline CDR1 reads LGHNA; CDR2 reads YSLEER. This chain's CDR3 is CASSQERGVRYEQYF. Here the CDR3 DNA reads TGCGCCAGCAGCCAGGAGCGGGGGGTCAGGTACGAGCAGTACTTC.

V and J are TRBV9 and TRBJ1-3; the match to TRBD1 covers 9 bases. CDR3 size: 15 residues. Trimming at V came to 3 bases and at J to 4 bases, leaving 5 bases not matched to a gene. Germline V lookup: CDR1 SGDLS, CDR2 YYNGEE. The CDR3 region is CASSASGQGGNTIYF. In nucleotides, the CDR3 is TGTGCCAGCAGCGCCAGCGGACAGGGGGGAAACACCATATATTTT. Looking up the rest from reference TRBV9 and TRBJ1-3 gives the full variable domain: DSGVTQTPKHLITATGQRVTLRCSPRSGDLSVYWYQQSLDQGLQFLIQYYNGEERAKGNILERFSAQQFPDLHSELNLSSLELGDSALYFCASSASGQGGNTIYFGEGSWLTVV.